This T cell receptor beta chain emerged from a study of blood T cell repertoires in COVID-19. Across the study: The United States, Italy and Spain provided the acute and convalescent COVID-19 samples. The analysed material was cDNA or gDNA that came from T cells, B-cell-depleted T cells, or PBMCs.

The CDR3 covers 11 residues. V gave up 8 bases and J gave up 5 bases, with 12 bases separating them. Germline lookup yields CDR1 GTSNPN and CDR2 SVGIG (reference sequence). In the study's own analysis: Reference gene primer amplification in the assay estimated nucleated cell counts. Assay: immunoSEQ multiplex PCR; the TCRdb copy retains only in-frame clones and omits some. The V and J calls and clone size were taken over from that table, and D and trimming were inferred from the DNA. The table has about 47,000 clones, roughly 87% seen once. The sequenced sample was peripheral blood. The chain recombines TRBV30 with TRBJ1-2; the D is unclear. The clonotype originates from a man aged 45-65 years with active COVID-19. CDR3 residues: CAHNRLYGYTF. In DNA form, the CDR3 reads TGTGCCCATAACCGGTTGTATGGCTACACCTTC. The full variable domain, completed using reference TRBV30 and TRBJ1-2, is SQTIHQWPATLVQPVGSPLSLECTVEGTSNPNLYWYRQAAGRGLQLLFYSVGIGQISSEVPQNLSASRPQDRQFILSSKKLLLSDSGFYLCAHNRLYGYTFGSGTRLTVV.